This passage covers 7 T cell receptor beta chains from one sample sequenced in a study of vaccination and CD4 T cells after COVID-19. Oncomine TCR Beta short-read sequencing was applied to DNA from cultured CD4+ T cells. TCRdb recomputed calls from the PCR reads with MiXCR, one row per CDR3 protein. The sample has 9,000 to 13,000 distinct CDR3 sequences, 30% seen once; the top ten hold 9.8%. No antigen has been identified for these receptors. Treatment specified: roughly 11-day PBMC culture with coronavirus spike peptide pools or control peptides (ViraFEST assay). This material consisted of CD4+ T cells from blood, cultured in vitro, taken after SARS-CoV-2 vaccination. Every receptor here comes from a human donor who had recovered from COVID-19.

This clonotype qualifies as medium-sized. The chain carries TRBV7-9 and TRBJ2-7, with D hard to call. V lost 6 bases to trimming and J lost 4 bases, with 13 bases between them. The CDR3 covers 13 residues. CDR1 is SEHNR, CDR2 FQNEAQ, per germline (reference sequence). The DNA for the CDR3 is TGTGCCAGCAGGGACCCAGTGGGTTACGAGCAGTACTTC. Its translation is CASRDPVGYEQYF.

The chain links TRBV15 to TRBJ2-1, with D perhaps matching TRBD1 or TRBD2 (5 bases each). The CDR3 runs 14 residues. Trimming cost V 8 bases and J 3 bases, with 14 bases left between them. CDR1 LNHNV and CDR2 YYDKDF come from the germline V gene (reference sequence). The CDR3 spells CATGAGGHYNEQFF. CDR3 DNA sequence: TGTGCCACCGGGGCTGGCGGGCACTACAATGAGCAGTTCTTC.

The V gene is TRBV7-2, the J gene TRBJ2-7; D might be TRBD2 (5 bases). V was trimmed by 5 bases and J by 0 bases, leaving 26 bases between them. Per germline, CDR1 SGHTA and CDR2 FQGNSA. This CDR3 has 19 residues. CDR3 sequence (DNA): TGTGCCAGCAGCCCACGCCCCGGATTCCAGCGGCCAAGCTCCTACGAGCAGTACTTC. It encodes CASSPRPGFQRPSSYEQYF.

The chain couples TRBV28 to TRBJ1-6; D remains unclear. This CDR3 contains 15 residues. CDR1 is MDHEN and CDR2 is SYDVKM in the germline V gene. V was pared by 4 bases and J by 8 bases, with 15 bases between. CDR3 bases: TGTGCCAGCAGTTCCACTGGGGTTCAGGATTCACCCCTCCACTTT. This codes for CASSSTGVQDSPLHF.

The gene calls are TRBV7-9 and TRBJ2-1, with 8 bases identical to TRBD2. This CDR3 contains 15 residues. The germline V gene encodes CDR1 SEHNR and CDR2 FQNEAQ (reference sequence). V lost 11 bases, J lost 12 bases, and 21 bases stayed unmatched. Here the CDR3 reads CASSLASGRHQGQFF. The CDR3 DNA is TGTGCCTCTTCCCTGGCTAGCGGGCGCCACCAGGGGCAGTTCTTC.

This sequence joins TRBV5-6 and TRBJ2-7, with D perhaps matching TRBD2 (5 bases). The CDR3 runs to 14 residues. CDR1 is SGHDT and CDR2 is YYEEEE in the germline V gene. The V and J ends lost 2 bases and 6 bases respectively, with 15 bases between them. CDR3 sequence: CASSLSGKHAEQYF. For the CDR3, the DNA is TGTGCCAGCAGCTTATCCGGGAAACACGCCGAGCAGTACTTC.

This clonotype was counted a few times. CDR3 sequence reads: CASSQAGGYPYYGYTF. CDR3 DNA sequence: TGCGCCAGCAGCCAAGCCGGAGGCTACCCGTACTATGGCTACACCTTC. The chain uses TRBV4-1 and TRBJ1-2; D not resolved. Germline CDR1 reads MGHRA; CDR2 reads YSYEKL. Deletions cut 1 base from V and 3 bases from J, with 15 bases between. The CDR3 consists of 16 residues.